The 3 T cell receptor beta chains below were found in one sample sequenced in a study of regulatory T cells in long-lasting Graves disease. The time point: persistent/refractory GD, antithyroid drugs over 5 years with positive TRAb. Researchers made the TCR library from RNA that was extracted from PBMCs. Researchers made TCR beta libraries by using iRepertoire HTBI primers and running Arm-PCR on CDR3 regions. TCRdb re-analysed the multiplex PCR reads in MiXCR, keeping a single row per CDR3 protein. The sample carries about 340,000 distinct CDR3 sequences, about 20% recorded once. The input for sequencing was peripheral blood mononuclear cells (PBMCs), taken when the disease was refractory, from a patient treated with antithyroid drugs. These receptors all come from a female donor with Graves disease.

The CDR3 sequence is CASSSIVLDDVSAYTEAFF. CDR3 DNA: TGTGCCAGCAGCTCTATCGTACTCGATGATGTATCTGCCTACACTGAAGCTTTCTTT. The chain carries TRBV7-2 and TRBJ1-1, with D hard to call. CDR3 length equals 19 residues. V lost 4 bases, J lost 3 bases, and 27 bases lay in between. The germline CDR1 and CDR2 sequences are SGHTA and FQGNSA.

J is TRBJ1-1 and V is TRBV7-9; 8 nucleotides agree with TRBD1. CDR3 length: 15 amino acids. J was trimmed by 4 bases and V by 5 bases; bases with no gene match: 9. Germline CDR1 and CDR2: SEHNR and FQNEAQ (reference sequence). The CDR3 protein is CASSATQGVATEAFF. CDR3 sequence (DNA): TGTGCCAGCAGCGCCACACAGGGGGTTGCCACTGAAGCTTTCTTT.

Only a few counts were recorded for this clonotype. This chain joins TRBV20-1 and TRBJ1-1; TRBD1 aligns across 7 bases. Trimming cost V 3 bases and J 0 bases; bases outside gene matches: 4. Germline CDR1 and CDR2: DFQATT and SNEGSKA (reference sequence). The CDR3 spans 14 residues. The CDR3 loop reads CSARTGSMNTEAFF. The CDR3, as DNA: TGCAGTGCTAGGACAGGGAGCATGAACACTGAAGCTTTCTTT.